Sequencing of this T cell receptor beta chain was carried out in a study of blood T cell repertoires in COVID-19 (dated by TCRdb to the early 2020s). Turning to the overall study: Collaborator samples came from the United States, Italy and Spain and covered acute and convalescent phases of COVID-19. Where available, HLA class I and class II types were taken from metadata supplied by the sample provider and were not determined by assay-based typing. Nearly every sample came with metadata listing a de-identified subject ID, COVID-19 status, age in years and sex. The material from the prospective study consisted of cDNA or gDNA derived from T cells, B-cell-depleted T cells, or PBMCs. The samples were drawn from the first 160 participants of the ongoing ImmuneRACE study and from 950 to 1,500 subjects provided by 6 global collaborators. The repertoires were released in a freely available public database intended as a resource for research on the immune response to SARS-CoV-2. Subjects who had been exposed to COVID-19, were actively infected with it, or had recovered from it provided the deeply sampled blood TCRbeta repertoires that made up the dataset. Here is what the overall study found, with its caveats: The amount of clinical and demographic metadata varied by source and participant and was provided uncurated.

Note on this clone: What this receptor recognizes is not known. Base qualities are missing; no much larger clone stands one base away.

The collaborating institutions used their own protocols to collect whole blood in K2EDTA tubes. For TCRbeta analysis, collaborator samples were shipped as frozen whole blood, as isolated PBMCs, or as DNA extracted from either sample type. V and J are trimmed by 3 bases and 7 bases, and the gene matches miss 3 bases of the junction. In the germline V gene, CDR1 corresponds to SGHDT and CDR2 to YYEEEE. Measured from the cysteine to the phenylalanine, the CDR3 is 14 residues long. The only DNA kept is the CDR3, 42 bases in frame from the first base. TCRbeta CDR3 regions were amplified from genomic DNA by means of the immunoSEQ Assay, a bias-controlled multiplex PCR. The authors' pipeline ran thus. The number of nucleated cells in each sample was estimated from the amplification of reference gene primers within the assay. Sequence reads were collapsed and filtered to measure the absolute abundance of every unique TCRbeta CDR3 rearrangement. For each sample, productive Simpson clonality was calculated as the square root of Simpson's diversity index over productive rearrangements. Entries here come from immuneACCESS through TCRdb and include only in-frame sequences with V and J called. Some clones fail to appear in such tables; in the studies checked, an unresolved V gene covers under half of the shortfall, and the cause of the remainder is unknown. V and J calls and clone size are copied from that table; D and trimming were computed from the DNA. In this sample the table shows approximately 120,000 clones, approximately 82% of which occur a single time. The top ten hold about 18% of the sample.

The TCR sequence derives from a woman aged 55-69 years with acute or convalescent COVID-19. Recombination joined TRBV5-6 with TRBJ1-6, and TRBD1 matches 8 of the central bases. The sample was peripheral blood. The nucleotide sequence reads TGTGCCAGCAGCTCAGACAGGGGAAATTCACCCCTCCACTTT. The encoded protein is CASSSDRGNSPLHF.